This T cell receptor beta chain is from a study of PD-L1 blockade in urothelial cancer. In the study overall: Prior chemotherapy regimens per patient numbered 0 to 3.

Produced via immunoSEQ multiplex PCR; TCRdb's table is partial and in-frame only. The table records 35,000 to 50,000 clones, about four fifths of them present only once. The germline V gene has CDR1 SGHTA and CDR2 FQGNSA. Trimming stripped 0 bases from V and 11 bases from J, with 16 bases between. CDR3 length: 14 residues. This clone was found once. The sequence derives from a man between 65 and 85 years old with urothelial cancer. The J gene is TRBJ1-1, the V gene TRBV7-2, with D perhaps TRBD1 (6 bases). Sample: PBMCs, taken around atezolizumab (anti-PD-L1) treatment. The CDR3 loop reads CASSLAWGGAQAFF. The CDR3 DNA follows: TGTGCCAGCAGCTTAGCGTGGGGGGGCGCTCAGGCTTTCTTT.